The present entry profiles one TCR beta chain with its context. Its antigen is as yet unknown. During its preparation, the TCRbeta library received unique molecular identifiers. TCRdb re-called the PCR reads through MiXCR, storing one row per CDR3 protein. The sample consists of about 300,000 distinct CDR3 sequences, almost 8% of them appearing once. CDR3 length: 16 amino acids. With 1 base removed from V and 2 bases from J, the gap between germline ends came to 13 bases. CDR1 and CDR2 from the germline V gene are SGHDN and FVKESK. The source of the sample is a study of T-cell reconstitution after alpha-beta-depleted transplantation in children. Whole-study findings and limits: High day-60 TCRbeta diversity in some patients came from surviving recipient T cells and thymic progenitors. Two months or so post-transplant, alpha-beta T cells reportedly derived from several hundred expanded graft clones. T-cell counts and diversity at one year post-transplant came mainly from newly produced T cells.

The receptor's source is a female patient aged 2-15 years who had a stem cell transplant for Fanconi anemia, so the T cells may come from the graft donor. This specimen was peripheral blood, taken 360 days after TCRalphabeta/CD19-depleted stem cell transplant. The rearrangement joins TRBV14 to TRBJ2-3; tentative D call: TRBD2 (5 bases). The CDR3 sequence is CASSQVELVVTDTQYF. Written as DNA, the CDR3 is TGTGCCAGCAGCCAAGTCGAACTAGTGGTCACAGATACGCAGTATTTT.